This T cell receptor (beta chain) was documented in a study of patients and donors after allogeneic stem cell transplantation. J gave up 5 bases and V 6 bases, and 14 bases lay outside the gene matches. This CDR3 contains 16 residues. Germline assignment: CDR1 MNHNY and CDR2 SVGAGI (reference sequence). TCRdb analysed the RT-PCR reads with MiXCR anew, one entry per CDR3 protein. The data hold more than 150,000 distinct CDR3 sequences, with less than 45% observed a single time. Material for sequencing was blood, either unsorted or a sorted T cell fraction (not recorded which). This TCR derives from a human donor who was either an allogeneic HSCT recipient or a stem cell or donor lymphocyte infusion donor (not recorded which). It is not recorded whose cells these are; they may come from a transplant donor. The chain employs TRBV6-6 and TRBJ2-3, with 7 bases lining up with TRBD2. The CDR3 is CASSQQAGEHGDTQYF. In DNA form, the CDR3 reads TGTGCCAGCAGCCAACAGGCGGGAGAGCATGGAGATACGCAGTATTTT.